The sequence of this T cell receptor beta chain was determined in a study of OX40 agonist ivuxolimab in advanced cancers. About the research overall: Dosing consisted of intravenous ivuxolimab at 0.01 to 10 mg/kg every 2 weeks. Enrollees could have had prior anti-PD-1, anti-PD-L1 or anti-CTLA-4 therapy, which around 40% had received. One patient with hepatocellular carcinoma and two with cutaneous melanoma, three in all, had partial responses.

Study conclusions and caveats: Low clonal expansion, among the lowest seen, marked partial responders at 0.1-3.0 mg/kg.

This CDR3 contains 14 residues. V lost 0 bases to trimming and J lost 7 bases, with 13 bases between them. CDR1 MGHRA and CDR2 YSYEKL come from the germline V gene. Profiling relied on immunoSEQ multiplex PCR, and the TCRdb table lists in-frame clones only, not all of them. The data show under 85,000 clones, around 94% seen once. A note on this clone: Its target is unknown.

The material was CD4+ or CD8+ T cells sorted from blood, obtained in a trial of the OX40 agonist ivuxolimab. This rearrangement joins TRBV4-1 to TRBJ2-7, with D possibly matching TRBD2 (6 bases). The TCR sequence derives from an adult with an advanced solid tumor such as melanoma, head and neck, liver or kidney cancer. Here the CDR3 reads CASSQESGVGEQYF. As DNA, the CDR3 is TGCGCCAGCAGCCAAGAGTCGGGAGTGGGTGAGCAGTACTTC.